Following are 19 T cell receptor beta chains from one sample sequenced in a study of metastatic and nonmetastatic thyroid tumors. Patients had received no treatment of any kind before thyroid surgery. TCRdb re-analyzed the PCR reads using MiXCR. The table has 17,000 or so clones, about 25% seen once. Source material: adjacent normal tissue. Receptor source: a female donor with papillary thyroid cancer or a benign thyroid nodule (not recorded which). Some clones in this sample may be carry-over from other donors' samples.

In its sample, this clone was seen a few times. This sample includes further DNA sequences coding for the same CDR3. The CDR3 loop reads CASRGTDSESTDTQYF. The CDR3 nucleotides read TGTGCCAGCCGAGGGACCGACAGTGAGTCCACAGATACGCAGTATTTT. This chain links TRBV12-3 or TRBV12-4 with TRBJ2-3, with D tentatively TRBD1 or TRBD2 (5 bases each). Deletions cut 8 bases from V and 2 bases from J, with 20 bases between. This CDR3 region has 16 residues.

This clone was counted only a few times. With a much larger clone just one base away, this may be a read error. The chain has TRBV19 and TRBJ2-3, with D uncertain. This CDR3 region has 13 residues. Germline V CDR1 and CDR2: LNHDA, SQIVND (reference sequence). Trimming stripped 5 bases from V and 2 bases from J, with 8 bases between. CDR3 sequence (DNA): TGTGCCAGTAGTCACCGTATCACAGATACGCAGTATTTT. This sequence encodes CASSHRITDTQYF.

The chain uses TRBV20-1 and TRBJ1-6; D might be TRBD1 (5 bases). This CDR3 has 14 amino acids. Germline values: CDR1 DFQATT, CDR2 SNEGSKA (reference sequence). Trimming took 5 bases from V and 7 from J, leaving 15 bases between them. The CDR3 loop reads CSAGGQGRNSPLHF. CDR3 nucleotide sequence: TGCAGTGCTGGAGGTCAGGGTAGAAATTCACCCCTCCACTTT.

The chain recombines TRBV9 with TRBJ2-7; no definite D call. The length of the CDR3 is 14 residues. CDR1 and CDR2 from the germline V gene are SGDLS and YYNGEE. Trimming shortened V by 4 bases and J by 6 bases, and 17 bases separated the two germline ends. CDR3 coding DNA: TGTGCCAGCAGCCCGCACGATCTGTCCGGCGAGCAGTACTTC. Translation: CASSPHDLSGEQYF.

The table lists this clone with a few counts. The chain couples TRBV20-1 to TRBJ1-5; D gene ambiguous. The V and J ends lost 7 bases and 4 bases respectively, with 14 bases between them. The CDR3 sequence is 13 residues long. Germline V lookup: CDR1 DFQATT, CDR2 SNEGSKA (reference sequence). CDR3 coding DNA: TGCAGTGTGCCGAGGACGGCGAATCAGCCCCAGCATTTT. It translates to CSVPRTANQPQHF.

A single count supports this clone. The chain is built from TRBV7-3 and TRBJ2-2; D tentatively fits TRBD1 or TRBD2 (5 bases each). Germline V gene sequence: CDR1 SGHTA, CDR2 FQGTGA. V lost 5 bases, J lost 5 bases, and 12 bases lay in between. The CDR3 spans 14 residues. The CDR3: CASSPRGGTGELFF. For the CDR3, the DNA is TGTGCCAGCAGCCCCCGGGGCGGGACCGGGGAGCTGTTTTTT.

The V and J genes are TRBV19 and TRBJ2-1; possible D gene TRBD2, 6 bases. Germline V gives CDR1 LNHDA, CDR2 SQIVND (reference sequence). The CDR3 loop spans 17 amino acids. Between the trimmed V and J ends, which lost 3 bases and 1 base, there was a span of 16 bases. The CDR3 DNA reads TGTGCCAGTAGTATGCTTACTTTCGGGGGTTCCTACAATGAGCAGTTCTTC. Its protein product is CASSMLTFGGSYNEQFF.

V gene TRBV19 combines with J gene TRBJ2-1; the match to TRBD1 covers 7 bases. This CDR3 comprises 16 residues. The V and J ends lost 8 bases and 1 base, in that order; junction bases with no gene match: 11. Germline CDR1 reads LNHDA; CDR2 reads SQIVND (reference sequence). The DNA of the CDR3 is TGTGCCAGTCTCCCCGGGACAGCCCTGTCCTACAATGAGCAGTTCTTC. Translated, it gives CASLPGTALSYNEQFF.

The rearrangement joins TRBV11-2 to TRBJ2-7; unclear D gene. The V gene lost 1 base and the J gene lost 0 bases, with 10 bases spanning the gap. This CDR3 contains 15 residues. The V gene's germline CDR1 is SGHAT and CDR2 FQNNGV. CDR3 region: CASSLGWEISYEQYF. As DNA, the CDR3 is TGTGCCAGCAGCTTAGGATGGGAAATCTCCTACGAGCAGTACTTC.

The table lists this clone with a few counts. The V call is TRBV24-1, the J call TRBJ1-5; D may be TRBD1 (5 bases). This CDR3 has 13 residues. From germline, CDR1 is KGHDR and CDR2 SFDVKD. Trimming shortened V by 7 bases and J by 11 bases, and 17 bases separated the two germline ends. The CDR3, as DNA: TGTGCCACCAGACAAGCGGGGGGGGAGACCCAGCATTTT. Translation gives CATRQAGGETQHF.

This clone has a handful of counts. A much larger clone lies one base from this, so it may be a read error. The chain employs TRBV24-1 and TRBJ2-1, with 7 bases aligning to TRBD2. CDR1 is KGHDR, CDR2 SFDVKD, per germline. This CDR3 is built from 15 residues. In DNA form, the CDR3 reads TGTGCAACCAGTGATCGGTGGGAGGGCCGAAATAAGCAGTTCTTC. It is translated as CATSDRWEGRNKQFF.

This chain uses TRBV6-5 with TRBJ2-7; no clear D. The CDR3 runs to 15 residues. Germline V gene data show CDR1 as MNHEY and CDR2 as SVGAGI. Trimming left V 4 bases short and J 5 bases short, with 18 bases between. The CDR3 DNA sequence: TGTGCCAGCAGTTGGGCATCTAATATATTAGACGAGCAGTACTTC. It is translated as CASSWASNILDEQYF.

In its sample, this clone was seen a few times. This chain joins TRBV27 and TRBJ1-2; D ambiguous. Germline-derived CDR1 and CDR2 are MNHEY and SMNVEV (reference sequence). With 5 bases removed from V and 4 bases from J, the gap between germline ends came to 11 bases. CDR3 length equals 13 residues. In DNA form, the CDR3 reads TGTGCCAGCAGTCAGTCAGGCCGCTATGGCTACACCTTC. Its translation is CASSQSGRYGYTF.

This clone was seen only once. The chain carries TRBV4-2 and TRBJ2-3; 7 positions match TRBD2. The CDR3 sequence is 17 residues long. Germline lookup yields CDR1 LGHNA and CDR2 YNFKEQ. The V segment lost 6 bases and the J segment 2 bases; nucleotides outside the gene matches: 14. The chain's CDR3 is CASSGGVGPHNTDTQYF. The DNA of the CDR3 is TGTGCCAGCAGTGGGGGGGTTGGGCCTCACAACACAGATACGCAGTATTTT.

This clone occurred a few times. Here the CDR3 reads CASGYLNEQFF. The CDR3, as DNA: TGTGCCAGCGGCTACTTAAATGAGCAGTTCTTC. The V call is TRBV6-1, the J call TRBJ2-1; D call uncertain. The germline V gene encodes CDR1 MNHNS and CDR2 SASEGT. V was clipped by 8 bases and J by 7 bases, with 9 bases between them. The CDR3 totals 11 residues.

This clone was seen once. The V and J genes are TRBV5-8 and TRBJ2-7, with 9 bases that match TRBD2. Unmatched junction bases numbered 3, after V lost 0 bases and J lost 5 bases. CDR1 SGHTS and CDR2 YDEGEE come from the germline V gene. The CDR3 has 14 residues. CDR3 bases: TGTGCCAGCAGCTTGGCTAGCGGGGCCCACGAGCAGTACTTC. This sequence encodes CASSLASGAHEQYF. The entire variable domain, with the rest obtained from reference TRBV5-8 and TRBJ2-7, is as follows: EAGVTQSPTHLIKTRGQQATLRCSPISGHTSVYWYQQALGLGLQFLLWYDEGEERNRGNFPPRFSGRQFPNYSSELNVNALELEDSALYLCASSLASGAHEQYFGPGTRLTVT.

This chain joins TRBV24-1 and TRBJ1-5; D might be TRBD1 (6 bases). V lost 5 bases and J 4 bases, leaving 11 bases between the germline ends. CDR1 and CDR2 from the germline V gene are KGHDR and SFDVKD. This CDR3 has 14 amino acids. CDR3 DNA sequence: TGTGCCACCAGTGCCAGGACAGATAATCAGCCCCAGCATTTT. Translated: CATSARTDNQPQHF.

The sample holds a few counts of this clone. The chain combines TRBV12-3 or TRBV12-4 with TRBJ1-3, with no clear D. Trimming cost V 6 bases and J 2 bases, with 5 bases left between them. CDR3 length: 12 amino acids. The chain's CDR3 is CASRVPGNTIYF. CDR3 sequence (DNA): TGTGCCAGCAGGGTTCCTGGAAACACCATATATTTT.

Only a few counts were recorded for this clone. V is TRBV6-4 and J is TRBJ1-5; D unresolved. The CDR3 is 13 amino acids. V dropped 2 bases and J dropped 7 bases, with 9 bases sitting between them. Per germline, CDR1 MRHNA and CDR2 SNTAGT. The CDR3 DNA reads TGTGCCAGCAGTGACGGTTATGGACAGCCCCAGCATTTT. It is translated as CASSDGYGQPQHF.